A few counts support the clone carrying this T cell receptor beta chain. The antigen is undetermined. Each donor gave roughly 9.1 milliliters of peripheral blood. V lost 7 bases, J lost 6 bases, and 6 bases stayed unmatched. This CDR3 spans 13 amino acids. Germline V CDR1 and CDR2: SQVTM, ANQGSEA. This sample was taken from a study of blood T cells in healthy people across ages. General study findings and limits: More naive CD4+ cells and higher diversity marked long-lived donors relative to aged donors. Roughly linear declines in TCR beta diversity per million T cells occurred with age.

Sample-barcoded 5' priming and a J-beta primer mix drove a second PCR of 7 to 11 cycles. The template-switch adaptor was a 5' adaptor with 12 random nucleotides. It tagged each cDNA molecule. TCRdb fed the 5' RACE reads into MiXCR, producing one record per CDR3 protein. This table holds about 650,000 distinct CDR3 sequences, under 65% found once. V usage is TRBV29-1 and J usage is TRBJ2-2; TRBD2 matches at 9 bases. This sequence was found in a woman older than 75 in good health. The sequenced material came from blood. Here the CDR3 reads CSALTSGAGELFF. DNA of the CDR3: TGCAGCGCCCTGACTAGCGGAGCCGGGGAGCTGTTTTTT.